The 22 T cell receptor beta chains presented below share a single source sample, sequenced in a study of identical twins. TCRdb analysed the 5' RACE reads with MiXCR anew, one entry per CDR3 protein. The data hold hundreds of thousands of distinct CDR3 sequences, with over 5% observed a single time. Sequencing was done on a sample of naive T cells sorted from blood. Receptors were obtained from a man in his late teens or twenties in good health.

The table lists this clonotype with a few counts. J is TRBJ2-1 and V is TRBV7-9; 7 bases line up with TRBD2. The V and J ends lost 6 bases and 7 bases, in that order; junction bases with no gene match: 18. The CDR3 has 17 residues. Per germline, CDR1 SEHNR and CDR2 FQNEAQ (reference sequence). CDR3 sequence: CASRSERLGGSNNEQFF. As DNA, the CDR3 is TGTGCCAGCAGATCCGAGAGGCTGGGCGGGAGTAATAATGAGCAGTTCTTC.

There are a few counts of this clonotype. CDR3 nucleotide sequence: TGTGCCAGCAGTGAAACAGGGTGGGGCACTGAAGCTTTCTTT. Protein: CASSETGWGTEAFF. V is TRBV25-1 and J is TRBJ1-1; TRBD1 might be the D (6 bases). The germline gives CDR1 MGHDK, CDR2 SYGVNS. V dropped 2 bases and J dropped 4 bases, with 11 bases sitting between them. This CDR3 comprises 14 residues.

The sample holds many counts of this clonotype. The chain links TRBV5-1 to TRBJ1-1; 8 positions agree with TRBD1. From germline, CDR1 is SGHRS and CDR2 YFSETQ. The CDR3 contains 14 residues. V shed 0 bases and J 5 bases; nucleotides not matched to a gene: 3. CDR3 loop: CASSLGRGRTEAFF. In DNA form, the CDR3 reads TGCGCCAGCAGCTTGGGCAGGGGGCGGACTGAAGCTTTCTTT.

The gene calls are TRBV28 and TRBJ2-2, with TRBD1 matching 7 bases. The CDR3 has 16 amino acids. Germline CDR1 reads MDHEN; CDR2 reads SYDVKM. J was trimmed by 6 bases and V by 6 bases; bases with no gene match: 13. The CDR3 DNA follows: TGTGCCAGCAGCGCACCCACAGGGGAGTTGGCCGGGGAGCTGTTTTTT. This encodes CASSAPTGELAGELFF.

The CDR3 reads CASEVCARYQETQYF. CDR3 sequence (DNA): TGCGCCAGCGAAGTCTGTGCCAGGTACCAAGAGACCCAGTACTTC. The gene calls are TRBV5-1 and TRBJ2-5; D gene ambiguous. This CDR3 contains 15 residues. Looked up from germline, CDR1 is SGHRS and CDR2 is YFSETQ. V was pared by 7 bases and J by 0 bases, with 16 bases between.

This clonotype was detected a few times. The chain joins TRBV30 to TRBJ1-2; perhaps TRBD1 as D (5 bases). The CDR3 contains 15 residues. V dropped 3 bases and J dropped 8 bases, with 22 bases sitting between them. Germline lookup yields CDR1 GTSNPN and CDR2 SVGIG (reference sequence). The CDR3 coding sequence is TGTGCCTGGAGCCGTCCCGGGGAGCAGGGAGGGGGCTACACCTTC. Translation: CAWSRPGEQGGGYTF. Full variable domain (remainder filled in from reference TRBV30 and TRBJ1-2): SQTIHQWPATLVQPVGSPLSLECTVEGTSNPNLYWYRQAAGRGLQLLFYSVGIGQISSEVPQNLSASRPQDRQFILSSKKLLLSDSGFYLCAWSRPGEQGGGYTFGSGTRLTVV.

This clonotype was counted at least ten times. The chain is built from TRBV30 and TRBJ2-1; D perhaps matches TRBD2 (6 bases). In germline, CDR1 is GTSNPN, CDR2 SVGIG (reference sequence). V lost 5 bases to trimming and J lost 7 bases, with 9 bases between them. This CDR3 contains 11 residues. In nucleotides, the CDR3 is TGTGCCTGGGACCGGGGGAATGAGCAGTTCTTC. Protein: CAWDRGNEQFF.

This clonotype occurred many times. CDR3 DNA sequence: TGTGCCAGCAGCTTAGTCCCTTTGGGTAGCGGGAGCACAGATACGCAGTATTTT. Translated: CASSLVPLGSGSTDTQYF. This chain connects TRBV7-6 to TRBJ2-3, with 7 bases that match TRBD2. J gave up 0 bases and V 1 base, and 10 bases lay outside the gene matches. Germline assignment: CDR1 SGHVS and CDR2 FNYEAQ. The CDR3 contains 18 residues.

The gene calls are TRBV6-1 and TRBJ2-7, with a weak D call TRBD1 (5 bases). The CDR3 sequence is 15 residues long. Germline assignment: CDR1 MNHNS and CDR2 SASEGT. Trimming left V 6 bases short and J 2 bases short, with 17 bases between. CDR3 DNA: TGTGCCAGCAGGGAGATTTGGAAGGACACCTACGAGCAGTACTTC. Encoded protein: CASREIWKDTYEQYF.

This clonotype was observed a few times. This chain links TRBV5-1 with TRBJ2-7, with a tentative D call TRBD2 (5 bases). The CDR3 is 14 amino acids. Germline CDR1 and CDR2: SGHRS and YFSETQ. V was clipped by 0 bases and J by 3 bases, with 10 bases between them. CDR3 nucleotides: TGCGCCAGCAGCTTGGCCAACGGGGACTACGAGCAGTACTTC. This encodes CASSLANGDYEQYF.

This clonotype was picked up many times. The V and J genes are TRBV7-9 and TRBJ2-1; D perhaps matches TRBD1 (5 bases). V was pared by 10 bases and J by 6 bases, with 19 bases between. Germline CDR1 SEHNR, CDR2 FQNEAQ (reference sequence). The CDR3 has 14 residues. The CDR3 protein is CATGGHPFGNEQFF. The CDR3 DNA reads TGTGCCACCGGTGGACACCCCTTCGGCAATGAGCAGTTCTTC. Together with reference TRBV7-9 and TRBJ2-1, the CDR3 gives the full variable domain: DTGVSQNPRHKITKRGQNVTFRCDPISEHNRLYWYRQTLGQGPEFLTYFQNEAQLEKSRLLSDRFSAERPKGSFSTLEIQRTEQGDSAMYLCATGGHPFGNEQFFGPGTRLTVL.

This chain joins TRBV7-9 and TRBJ2-5, with 11 positions matching TRBD2. This CDR3 contains 15 residues. Germline V gene data show CDR1 as SEHNR and CDR2 as FQNEAQ (reference sequence). V gave up 4 bases and J gave up 3 bases; unmatched junction bases: 4. The CDR3 nucleotides read TGTGCCAGCAGCTCCCCGACTAGCGGGGAAGAGACCCAGTACTTC. It yields the protein CASSSPTSGEETQYF.

This clonotype was detected many times. This chain uses TRBV15 with TRBJ1-2; a weak D match, TRBD1 (5 bases). This CDR3 region has 16 residues. V dropped 0 bases and J dropped 3 bases, with 14 bases sitting between them. The germline V gene has CDR1 LNHNV and CDR2 YYDKDF (reference sequence). The CDR3 nucleotides are TGTGCCACCAGCAGAGATTTGGGGGGATCCTACTATGGCTACACCTTC. Translation gives CATSRDLGGSYYGYTF. The whole variable domain, remainder taken from reference TRBV15 and TRBJ1-2, is DAMVIQNPRYQVTQFGKPVTLSCSQTLNHNVMYWYQQKSSQAPKLLFHYYDKDFNNEADTPDNFQSRRPNTSFCFLDIRSPGLGDTAMYLCATSRDLGGSYYGYTFGSGTRLTVV.

This clonotype was recorded many times. The genes are TRBV5-1 and TRBJ1-6, with D uncertain. This CDR3 contains 15 residues. The V gene lost 0 bases and the J gene lost 8 bases, with 12 bases spanning the gap. Per germline, CDR1 SGHRS and CDR2 YFSETQ. DNA for the CDR3: TGCGCCAGCAGCTTGGTGTGGCAACAAGATTCACCCCTCCACTTT. Translated: CASSLVWQQDSPLHF.

This clonotype has just a few counts. This sequence joins TRBV19 and TRBJ2-1, with D unresolved. The V end lost 2 bases, the J end lost 4 bases, and 6 bases lay between the germline ends. Germline V gives CDR1 LNHDA, CDR2 SQIVND (reference sequence). CDR3 length: 13 amino acids. The DNA of the CDR3 is TGTGCCAGTAGTATATCCCGGTACAATGAGCAGTTCTTC. Translated, it gives CASSISRYNEQFF.

This clonotype was observed at least ten times. The CDR3 region has the DNA TGTGCCAGCAGTGAAAGGGGGACAGGGGGCTTTGATGAGCAGTTCTTC. It codes for CASSERGTGGFDEQFF. The chain links TRBV25-1 to TRBJ2-1; 12 bases are shared with TRBD1. The junction had 7 bases not matched to a gene; V was cut back by 2 bases and J by 8 bases. CDR1 is MGHDK and CDR2 is SYGVNS in the germline V gene. The CDR3 is 16 amino acids.

This clonotype was detected a few times. The chain combines TRBV4-3 with TRBJ2-5, with TRBD2 matching 9 bases. V was clipped by 3 bases and J by 2 bases; unmatched bases: 10. The CDR3 contains 17 residues. Germline CDR1 is LGHNA and CDR2 is YSLEER. DNA of the CDR3: TGCGCCAGCAGCCAGGACTGGGCTAGCGGGACTCAAGAGACCCAGTACTTC. It yields the protein CASSQDWASGTQETQYF.

This clonotype was seen many times. This rearrangement joins TRBV12-3 or TRBV12-4 to TRBJ2-5; D assignment may be TRBD1 or TRBD2 (5 bases each). The CDR3 consists of 16 residues. Trimming cost V 5 bases and J 4 bases, with 20 bases left between them. The CDR3 reads CASSPWGTRQGETQYF. The CDR3 DNA reads as TGTGCCAGCAGTCCTTGGGGGACCAGGCAGGGAGAGACCCAGTACTTC.

This clonotype was seen repeatedly, ten times or more. The CDR3: CASRPAADERGYTF. The CDR3, as DNA: TGCGCCAGCAGACCAGCTGCGGACGAAAGGGGCTACACCTTC. V gene TRBV5-1 combines with J gene TRBJ1-2; unclear D gene. The CDR3 runs 14 residues. Germline CDR1 and CDR2: SGHRS and YFSETQ. V lost 5 bases and J 8 bases, leaving 19 bases between the germline ends.

This clonotype was seen repeatedly, ten times or more. The V gene is TRBV20-1, the J gene TRBJ2-2, with 12 bases identical to TRBD2. The CDR3 sequence is 15 residues long. Germline V lookup: CDR1 DFQATT, CDR2 SNEGSKA (reference sequence). V was pared by 3 bases and J by 2 bases, with 1 base of the junction left unmatched. CDR3 sequence reads: CSARGLAGNTGELFF. The CDR3 DNA reads as TGCAGTGCTAGGGGACTAGCGGGCAACACCGGGGAGCTGTTTTTT.

This clonotype was seen ten or more times. V gene TRBV20-1 combines with J gene TRBJ1-5; perhaps TRBD1 as D (5 bases). The ends were cut back, 3 bases at V and 0 bases at J, with 9 bases in the middle. The V gene's germline CDR1 is DFQATT and CDR2 SNEGSKA (reference sequence). The CDR3 consists of 14 residues. The CDR3 sequence: CSARTANSNQPQHF. The CDR3, as DNA: TGCAGTGCTAGGACAGCTAATAGCAATCAGCCCCAGCATTTT.

The genes are TRBV10-3 and TRBJ1-2, with 10 bases lining up with TRBD1. The V and J ends lost 2 bases and 0 bases, in that order; junction bases with no gene match: 9. CDR3 size: 18 residues. Germline V lookup: CDR1 ENHRY, CDR2 SYGVKD. CDR3 sequence reads: CAISEASGQGTPNYGYTF. The CDR3 DNA follows: TGTGCCATCAGTGAGGCGTCGGGACAGGGGACCCCTAACTATGGCTACACCTTC.